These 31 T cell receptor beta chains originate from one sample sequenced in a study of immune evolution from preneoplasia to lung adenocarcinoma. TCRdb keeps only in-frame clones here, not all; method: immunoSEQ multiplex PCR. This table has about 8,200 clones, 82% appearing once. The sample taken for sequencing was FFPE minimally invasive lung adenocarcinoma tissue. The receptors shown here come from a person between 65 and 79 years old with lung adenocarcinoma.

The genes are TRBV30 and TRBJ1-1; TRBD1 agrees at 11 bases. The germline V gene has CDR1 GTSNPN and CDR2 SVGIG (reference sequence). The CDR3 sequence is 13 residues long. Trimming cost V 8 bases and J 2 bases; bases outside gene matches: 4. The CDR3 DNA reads TGTGCCGCGGACAGGGGGCTTAACACTGAAGCTTTCTTT. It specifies CAADRGLNTEAFF.

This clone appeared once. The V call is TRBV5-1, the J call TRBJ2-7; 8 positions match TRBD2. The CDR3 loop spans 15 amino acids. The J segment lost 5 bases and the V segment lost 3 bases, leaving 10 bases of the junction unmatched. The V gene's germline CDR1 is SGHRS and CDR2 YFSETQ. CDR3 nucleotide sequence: TGCGCCAGCAGCTCCGGGACTAGAGGAATGAACGAGCAGTACTTC. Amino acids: CASSSGTRGMNEQYF.

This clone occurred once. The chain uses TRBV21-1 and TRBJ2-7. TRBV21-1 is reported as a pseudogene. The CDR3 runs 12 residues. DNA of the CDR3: TGTGCCAGCAGCAAAGACCCCCGCGAGCAGTACTTC. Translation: CASSKDPREQYF.

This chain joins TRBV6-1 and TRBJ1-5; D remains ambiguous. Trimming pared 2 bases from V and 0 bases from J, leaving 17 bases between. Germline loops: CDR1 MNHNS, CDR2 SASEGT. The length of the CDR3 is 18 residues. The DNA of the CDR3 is TGTGCCAGCAGTGAAAATCATTTAGGAAGCTATAGCAATCAGCCCCAGCATTTT. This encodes CASSENHLGSYSNQPQHF.

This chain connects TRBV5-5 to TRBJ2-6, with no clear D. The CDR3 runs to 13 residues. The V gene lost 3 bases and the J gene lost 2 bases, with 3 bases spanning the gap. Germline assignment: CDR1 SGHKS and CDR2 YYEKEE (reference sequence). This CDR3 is CASSWTGANVLTF. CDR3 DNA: TGTGCCAGCAGCTGGACTGGGGCCAACGTCCTGACTTTC.

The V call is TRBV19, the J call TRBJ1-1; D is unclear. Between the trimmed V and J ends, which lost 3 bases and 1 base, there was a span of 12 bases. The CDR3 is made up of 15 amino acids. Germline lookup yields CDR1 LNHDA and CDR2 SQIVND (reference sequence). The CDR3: CASSIYGRTNTEAFF. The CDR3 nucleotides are TGTGCCAGTAGTATCTACGGACGGACGAACACTGAAGCTTTCTTT.

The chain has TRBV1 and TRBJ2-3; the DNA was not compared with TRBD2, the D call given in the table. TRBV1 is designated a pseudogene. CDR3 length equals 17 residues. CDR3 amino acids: CTSSPNRVGYSTDTQYF. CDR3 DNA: TGCACCAGCAGCCCCAACCGGGTCGGGTATAGCACAGATACGCAGTATTTT.

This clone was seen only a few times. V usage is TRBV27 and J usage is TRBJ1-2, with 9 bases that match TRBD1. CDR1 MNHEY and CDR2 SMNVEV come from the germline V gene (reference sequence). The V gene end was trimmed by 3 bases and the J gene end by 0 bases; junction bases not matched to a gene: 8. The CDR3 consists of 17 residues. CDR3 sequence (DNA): TGTGCCAGCAGTTTGCGGACAGGGGCAGTCTCTAACTATGGCTACACCTTC. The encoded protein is CASSLRTGAVSNYGYTF.

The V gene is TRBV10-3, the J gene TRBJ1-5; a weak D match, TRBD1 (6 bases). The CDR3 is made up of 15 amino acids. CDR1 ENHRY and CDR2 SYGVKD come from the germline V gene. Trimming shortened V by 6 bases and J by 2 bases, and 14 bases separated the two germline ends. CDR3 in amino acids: CAIRQGGTGNQPQHF. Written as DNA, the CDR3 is TGTGCCATCAGACAGGGCGGGACGGGCAATCAGCCCCAGCATTTT.

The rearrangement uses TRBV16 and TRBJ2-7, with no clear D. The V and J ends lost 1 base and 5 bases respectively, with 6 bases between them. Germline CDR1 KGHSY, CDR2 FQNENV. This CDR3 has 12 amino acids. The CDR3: CASSQLPHEQYF. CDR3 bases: TGTGCCAGCAGCCAATTACCCCACGAGCAGTACTTC.

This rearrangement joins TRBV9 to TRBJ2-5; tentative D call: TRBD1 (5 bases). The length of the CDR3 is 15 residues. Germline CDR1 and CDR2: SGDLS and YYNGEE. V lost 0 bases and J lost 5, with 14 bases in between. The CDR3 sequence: CASSVGNPGPETQYF. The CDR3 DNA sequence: TGTGCCAGCAGCGTAGGGAATCCAGGGCCGGAGACCCAGTACTTC.

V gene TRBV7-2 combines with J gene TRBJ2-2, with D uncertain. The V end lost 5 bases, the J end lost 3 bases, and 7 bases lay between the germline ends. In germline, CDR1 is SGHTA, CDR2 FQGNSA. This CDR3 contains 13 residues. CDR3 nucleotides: TGTGCCAGCAGCCGAAGGGACACCGGGGAGCTGTTTTTT. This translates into CASSRRDTGELFF.

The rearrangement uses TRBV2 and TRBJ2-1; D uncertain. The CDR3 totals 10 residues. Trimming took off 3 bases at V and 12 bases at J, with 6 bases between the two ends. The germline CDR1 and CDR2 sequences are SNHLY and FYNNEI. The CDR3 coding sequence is TGTGCCAGCAGTGACGGTTCGCAGTTCTTC. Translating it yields CASSDGSQFF.

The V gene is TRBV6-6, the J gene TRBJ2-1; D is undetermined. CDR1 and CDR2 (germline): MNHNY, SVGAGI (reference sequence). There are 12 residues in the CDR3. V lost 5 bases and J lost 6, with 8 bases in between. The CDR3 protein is CASSLTSNEQFF. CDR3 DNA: TGTGCCAGCAGTCTTACTTCCAATGAGCAGTTCTTC.

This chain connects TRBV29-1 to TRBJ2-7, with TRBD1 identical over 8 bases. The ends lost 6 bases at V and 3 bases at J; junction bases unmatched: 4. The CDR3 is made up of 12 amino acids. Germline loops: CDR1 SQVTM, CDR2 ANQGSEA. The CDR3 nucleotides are TGCAGCGTCCGACAGGGGAACTACGAGCAGTACTTC. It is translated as CSVRQGNYEQYF.

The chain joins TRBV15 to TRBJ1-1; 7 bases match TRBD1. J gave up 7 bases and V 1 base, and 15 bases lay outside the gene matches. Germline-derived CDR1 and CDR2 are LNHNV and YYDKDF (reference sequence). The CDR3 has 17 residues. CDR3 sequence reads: CATSRGPGTADGIEAFF. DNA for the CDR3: TGTGCCACCAGCAGAGGACCAGGGACAGCCGACGGGATTGAAGCTTTCTTT. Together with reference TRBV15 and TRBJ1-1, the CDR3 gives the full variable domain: DAMVIQNPRYQVTQFGKPVTLSCSQTLNHNVMYWYQQKSSQAPKLLFHYYDKDFNNEADTPDNFQSRRPNTSFCFLDIRSPGLGDTAMYLCATSRGPGTADGIEAFFGQGTRLTVV.

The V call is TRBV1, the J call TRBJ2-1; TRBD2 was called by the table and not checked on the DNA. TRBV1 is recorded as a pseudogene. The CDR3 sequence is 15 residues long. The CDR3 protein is CTSSREAGGWDEQFF. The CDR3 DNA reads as TGCACCAGCAGCCGCGAGGCGGGAGGTTGGGATGAGCAGTTCTTC.

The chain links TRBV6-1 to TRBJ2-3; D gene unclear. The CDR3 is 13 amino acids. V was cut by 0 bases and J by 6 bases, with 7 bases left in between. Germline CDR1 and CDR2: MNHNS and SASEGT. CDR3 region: CASSEAGLDTQYF. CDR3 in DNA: TGTGCCAGCAGTGAAGCCGGTTTGGATACGCAGTATTTT.

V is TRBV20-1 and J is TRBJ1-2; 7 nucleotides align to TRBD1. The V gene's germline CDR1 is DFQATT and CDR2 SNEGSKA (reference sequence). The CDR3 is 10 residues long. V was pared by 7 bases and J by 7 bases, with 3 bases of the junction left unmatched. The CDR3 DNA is TGCAGTGGCCAGGGGGGTGGCTACACCTTC. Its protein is CSGQGGGYTF.

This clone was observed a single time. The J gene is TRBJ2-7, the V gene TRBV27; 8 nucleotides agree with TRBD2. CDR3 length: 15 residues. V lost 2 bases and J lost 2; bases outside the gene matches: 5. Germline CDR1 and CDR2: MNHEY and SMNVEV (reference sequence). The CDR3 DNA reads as TGTGCCAGCAGTTTAATAGCGGGGAGGACCTACGAGCAGTACTTC. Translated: CASSLIAGRTYEQYF.

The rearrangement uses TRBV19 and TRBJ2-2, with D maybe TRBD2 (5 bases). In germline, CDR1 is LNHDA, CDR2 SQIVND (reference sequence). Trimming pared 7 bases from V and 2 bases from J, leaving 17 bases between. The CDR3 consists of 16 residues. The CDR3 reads CASNGVQLQNTGELFF. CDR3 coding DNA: TGTGCCAGTAACGGGGTTCAGCTTCAAAACACCGGGGAGCTGTTTTTT.

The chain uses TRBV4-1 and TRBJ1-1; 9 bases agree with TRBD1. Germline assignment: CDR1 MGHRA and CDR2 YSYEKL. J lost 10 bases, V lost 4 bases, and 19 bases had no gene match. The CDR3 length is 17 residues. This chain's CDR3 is CASSLSFRDREAQGAFF. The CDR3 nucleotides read TGCGCCAGCAGCCTATCCTTCCGGGACAGGGAAGCCCAGGGAGCTTTCTTT.

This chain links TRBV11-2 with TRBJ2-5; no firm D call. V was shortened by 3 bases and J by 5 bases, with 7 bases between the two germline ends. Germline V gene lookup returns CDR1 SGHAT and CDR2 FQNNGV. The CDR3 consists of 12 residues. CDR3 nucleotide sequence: TGTGCCAGCAGCTTCCTCCTGGAGACCCAGTACTTC. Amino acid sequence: CASSFLLETQYF.

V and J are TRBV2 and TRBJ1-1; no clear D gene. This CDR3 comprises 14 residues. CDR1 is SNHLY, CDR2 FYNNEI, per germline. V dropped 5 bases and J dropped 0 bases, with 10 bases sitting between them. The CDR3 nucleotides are TGTGCCAGCAGTAAGACGGCCATGAACACTGAAGCTTTCTTT. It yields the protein CASSKTAMNTEAFF.

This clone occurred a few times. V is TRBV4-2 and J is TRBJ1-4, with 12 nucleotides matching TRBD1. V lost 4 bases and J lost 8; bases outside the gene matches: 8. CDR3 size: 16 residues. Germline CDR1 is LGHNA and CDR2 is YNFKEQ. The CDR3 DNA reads TGTGCCAGCAGCCTTTTCACCGGGACAGGGGGCGAAAAACTGTTTTTT. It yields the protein CASSLFTGTGGEKLFF.

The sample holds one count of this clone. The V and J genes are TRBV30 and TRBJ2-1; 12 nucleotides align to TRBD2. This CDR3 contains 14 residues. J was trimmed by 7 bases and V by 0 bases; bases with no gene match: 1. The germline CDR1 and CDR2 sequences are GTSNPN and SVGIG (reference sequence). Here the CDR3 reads CAWSVTSGRNEQFF. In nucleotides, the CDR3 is TGTGCCTGGAGTGTAACTAGCGGGAGGAATGAGCAGTTCTTC.

CDR3 protein: CASSLGDSGYGYTF. CDR3 sequence (DNA): TGTGCCAGCAGTTTGGGGGACTCGGGCTATGGCTACACCTTC. The rearrangement uses TRBV2 and TRBJ1-2; tentative D call: TRBD1 (5 bases). Between the trimmed V and J ends, which lost 5 bases and 4 bases, there was a span of 14 bases. This CDR3 has 14 residues. CDR1 is SNHLY and CDR2 is FYNNEI in the germline V gene.

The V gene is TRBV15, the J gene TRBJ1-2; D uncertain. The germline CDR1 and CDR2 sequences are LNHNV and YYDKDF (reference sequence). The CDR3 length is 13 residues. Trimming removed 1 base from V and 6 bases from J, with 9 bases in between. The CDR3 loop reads CATSRAGGDGYTF. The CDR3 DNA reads TGTGCCACCAGCAGAGCGGGCGGGGATGGCTACACCTTC.

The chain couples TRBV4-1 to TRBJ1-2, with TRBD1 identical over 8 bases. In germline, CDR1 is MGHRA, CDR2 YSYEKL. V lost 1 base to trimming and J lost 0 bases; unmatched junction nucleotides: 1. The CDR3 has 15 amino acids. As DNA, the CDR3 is TGCGCCAGCAGCCAAGGGACAGGGACTAACTATGGCTACACCTTC. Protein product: CASSQGTGTNYGYTF.

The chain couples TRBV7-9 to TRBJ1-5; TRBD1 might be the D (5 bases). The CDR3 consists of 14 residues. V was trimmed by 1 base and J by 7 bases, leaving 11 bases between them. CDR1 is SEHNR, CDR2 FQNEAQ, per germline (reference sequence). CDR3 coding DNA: TGTGCCAGCAGCTTAGTAGGGGTCGGACAGCCCCAGCATTTT. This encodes CASSLVGVGQPQHF.

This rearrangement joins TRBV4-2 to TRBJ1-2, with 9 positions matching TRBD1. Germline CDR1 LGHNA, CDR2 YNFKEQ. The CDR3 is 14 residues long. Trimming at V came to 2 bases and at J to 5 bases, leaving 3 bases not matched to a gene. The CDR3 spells CASSQPGQGYGYTF. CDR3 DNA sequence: TGTGCCAGCAGCCAACCCGGACAGGGGTATGGCTACACCTTC.